The clone carrying this TCR beta chain was seen more than once but under ten times. What it binds is unknown. The Oncomine TCR Beta short-read assay sequenced DNA from cultured CD4+ T cells. TCRdb called the PCR reads again in MiXCR, with one record for every CDR3 protein. The repertoire has fewer than 7,000 distinct CDR3 sequences, about two thirds of them found once; the top ten carry roughly 18%. Treatment described: approximately 9-day PBMC culture with coronavirus spike peptide pools or control peptides (ViraFEST assay). V trimming: 2 bases; J trimming: 4 bases; junction bases outside the gene matches: 1. The CDR3 covers 14 residues. Germline V CDR1 and CDR2: DFQATT, SNEGSKA (reference sequence). The data derive from a study of vaccination and CD4 T cells after COVID-19. Study in general: With a range of 35 to 161, the median interval from diagnosis to drawing post-COVID samples was about 100 days. Study conclusions and caveats: The study found that a median around 90% of reactive clones in convalescent patients appeared only post-vaccination. Median counts of SARS-CoV-2-reactive clonotypes increased from about 20 to 38; this difference was not significant.

Sequencing was carried out using CD4+ T cells from blood, cultured in vitro. V usage is TRBV20-1 and J usage is TRBJ2-2; 10 bases line up with TRBD1. The source of this sequence is a human donor who had recovered from COVID-19. The CDR3 sequence: CSARRTGGTGELFF. CDR3 in DNA: TGCAGTGCTAGAAGGACAGGGGGCACCGGGGAGCTGTTTTTT.